In its sample, the clone carrying this T cell receptor beta chain was seen a few times. Antigen unknown. Thyroid ultrasound, orbital computed tomography, clinical symptoms, and serum thyroxine and TRAb underpinned diagnoses. J was trimmed by 6 bases and V by 7 bases; bases with no gene match: 6. This CDR3 region has 12 residues. RNA transcripts yielded amplified TCR beta CDR3 regions. The HTBI set primed first-round TCR CDR3 RT-PCR. Using its own MiXCR run on the multiplex PCR reads, TCRdb lists one record per CDR3 protein. The sample shows roughly 530,000 distinct CDR3 sequences, roughly 18% of them seen only once. The data derive from a study of T cells in Graves' hyperthyroidism and ophthalmopathy. Overall study results and limits: The blood repertoire included most of the expanded thyroid clonotypes above 0.001. Before onset, by a median of around six months, the model predicted ophthalmopathy. Ophthalmopathy was distinguished from stable hyperthyroidism by 13 V-J signatures.

The sequenced sample was blood. V usage is TRBV12-3 or TRBV12-4 and J usage is TRBJ2-7, with 7 nucleotides matching TRBD1. This sequence originates from a woman aged 18-29 years with Graves' ophthalmopathy. CDR3 sequence reads: CASNLDRAEQYF. The CDR3 nucleotides are TGTGCCAGCAACCTTGACAGGGCCGAGCAGTACTTC.